What follows are 15 T cell receptor beta chains derived from one specimen sequenced in a study of OX40 agonist ivuxolimab in advanced cancers. Produced via immunoSEQ multiplex PCR; TCRdb's table is partial and in-frame only. The sample holds about 94,000 clones, 87% seen once. This specimen consisted of CD4+ or CD8+ T cells sorted from blood, obtained in a trial of the OX40 agonist ivuxolimab. These receptors were obtained from an adult with an advanced solid tumor such as melanoma, head and neck, liver or kidney cancer.

The chain couples TRBV27 to TRBJ2-7, with D possibly TRBD2 on 6 matching bases. There are 16 residues in the CDR3. Between the trimmed V and J ends, which lost 3 bases and 5 bases, there was a span of 20 bases. Per the germline V gene, CDR1 is MNHEY and CDR2 is SMNVEV (reference sequence). CDR3: CASSFYGGPSVHEQYF. In DNA form, the CDR3 reads TGTGCCAGCAGTTTTTACGGGGGACCCTCAGTCCACGAGCAGTACTTC.

The chain links TRBV5-1 to TRBJ2-5, with D possibly called TRBD1 or TRBD2 (6 bases each). The CDR3 length is 14 residues. Trimming removed 3 bases at V and 3 bases at J, with 12 bases between. Germline assignment: CDR1 SGHRS and CDR2 YFSETQ. The CDR3 DNA follows: TGCGCCAGCAGCTACAGGGACTTAAAAGAGACCCAGTACTTC. It translates to CASSYRDLKETQYF.

The V call is TRBV7-9, the J call TRBJ2-2; 7 nucleotides align to TRBD1. Germline CDR1 reads SEHNR; CDR2 reads FQNEAQ (reference sequence). The CDR3 extends over 14 amino acids. J gave up 4 bases and V 6 bases, and 5 bases lay outside the gene matches. CDR3 in amino acids: CASSVQGLTGELFF. The CDR3, as DNA: TGTGCCAGCAGTGTACAGGGGCTCACCGGGGAGCTGTTTTTT.

This sequence joins TRBV4-2 and TRBJ2-7; 12 positions agree with TRBD2. The V gene's germline CDR1 is LGHNA and CDR2 YNFKEQ. The CDR3 length is 16 residues. The trim removed 4 bases at V and 4 bases at J, leaving 8 bases unmatched. CDR3 DNA: TGTGCCAGCAGCCGGCTAGCGGGGGGGCTTCGGTACGAGCAGTACTTC. This codes for CASSRLAGGLRYEQYF.

This chain links TRBV18 with TRBJ2-7, with TRBD1 identical over 9 bases. Per the germline V gene, CDR1 is KGHSH and CDR2 is LQKENI. The ends lost 2 bases at V and 1 base at J; junction bases unmatched: 3. The CDR3 is 15 amino acids. CDR3 residues: CASSPTGTGSYEQYF. DNA for the CDR3: TGTGCCAGCTCACCAACCGGGACAGGGTCCTACGAGCAGTACTTC.

The rearrangement links TRBV2 to TRBJ1-2; 7 bases match TRBD1. Trimming at V came to 0 bases and at J to 8 bases, leaving 3 bases not matched to a gene. CDR1 is SNHLY and CDR2 is FYNNEI in the germline V gene. The CDR3 totals 13 residues. CDR3 protein: CASSEAGTAGYTF. The CDR3 coding sequence is TGTGCCAGCAGTGAAGCGGGGACAGCCGGCTACACCTTC.

V usage is TRBV2 and J usage is TRBJ1-2; 8 bases map to TRBD1. This CDR3 contains 14 residues. V trimming: 6 bases; J trimming: 1 base; junction bases outside the gene matches: 4. Germline V gene lookup returns CDR1 SNHLY and CDR2 FYNNEI. The CDR3 region is CASRDRGGNYGYTF. In nucleotides, the CDR3 is TGTGCCAGCAGAGACAGGGGAGGTAACTATGGCTACACCTTC.

V and J are TRBV25-1 and TRBJ1-5; the D is unclear. Trimming stripped 4 bases from V and 0 bases from J, with 7 bases between. The CDR3 covers 14 residues. Germline lookup yields CDR1 MGHDK and CDR2 SYGVNS. CDR3 amino acids: CASSARYSNQPQHF. In DNA form, the CDR3 reads TGTGCCAGCAGTGCTCGTTATAGCAATCAGCCCCAGCATTTT.

The V gene is TRBV5-6, the J gene TRBJ1-4; D remains ambiguous. The CDR3 totals 15 residues. Trimming left V 4 bases short and J 0 bases short, with 10 bases between. Germline CDR1 is SGHDT and CDR2 is YYEEEE. DNA for the CDR3: TGTGCCAGCAGCCCACGGGGTACAACTAATGAAAAACTGTTTTTT. Translating gives CASSPRGTTNEKLFF.

The rearrangement links TRBV9 to TRBJ2-7; D is possibly TRBD1 or TRBD2 (5 bases each). CDR1 SGDLS and CDR2 YYNGEE come from the germline V gene. This CDR3 has 14 amino acids. V lost 0 bases and J 7 bases, leaving 14 bases between the germline ends. The CDR3 loop reads CASSVATGLGEQYF. CDR3 sequence (DNA): TGTGCCAGCAGCGTAGCAACAGGACTGGGGGAGCAGTACTTC.

The chain has TRBV15 and TRBJ1-2, with 8 nucleotides matching TRBD1. The CDR3 runs 14 residues. Germline assignment: CDR1 LNHNV and CDR2 YYDKDF (reference sequence). The ends lost 0 bases at V and 6 bases at J; junction bases unmatched: 3. CDR3 loop: CATSRDWGQDGYTF. In DNA, the CDR3 is TGTGCCACCAGCAGAGATTGGGGACAGGATGGCTACACCTTC.

This rearrangement joins TRBV7-9 to TRBJ1-6; D gene unclear. Trimming removed 5 bases from V and 5 bases from J, with 13 bases in between. Germline V CDR1 and CDR2: SEHNR, FQNEAQ (reference sequence). CDR3 size: 15 residues. The CDR3 here is CASSPRGQNNSPLHF. CDR3 sequence (DNA): TGTGCCAGCAGCCCAAGAGGGCAGAATAATTCACCCCTCCACTTT.

The CDR3 bases are TGTGCCAGCAGTTTATCCCCTCGGGCAGGGTATGGCTACACCTTC. Translated: CASSLSPRAGYGYTF. This chain connects TRBV27 to TRBJ1-2; a weak D match, TRBD1 (5 bases). Germline V gene sequence: CDR1 MNHEY, CDR2 SMNVEV (reference sequence). The CDR3 has 15 amino acids. Trimming stripped 0 bases from V and 5 bases from J, with 13 bases between.

The V gene is TRBV4-2, the J gene TRBJ2-5, with TRBD2 matching over 8 bases. This CDR3 has 13 residues. V shed 5 bases and J 5 bases; nucleotides not matched to a gene: 4. Germline V gives CDR1 LGHNA, CDR2 YNFKEQ. CDR3 residues: CASSARGEETQYF. The DNA for the CDR3 is TGTGCCAGCAGCGCGCGGGGGGAGGAGACCCAGTACTTC.

The gene calls are TRBV7-9 and TRBJ1-2, with D possibly TRBD1 on 5 matching bases. In germline, CDR1 is SEHNR, CDR2 FQNEAQ (reference sequence). CDR3 length equals 14 residues. V was trimmed by 1 base and J by 6 bases, leaving 12 bases between them. The CDR3 here is CASSLGYRSDGYTF. The CDR3 coding sequence is TGTGCCAGCAGCTTAGGGTACAGGTCCGATGGCTACACCTTC.